The rows below give T cell receptor beta chains drawn from one sample of a study of cytomegalovirus exposure and HLA in healthy donors. The protocol was immunoSEQ multiplex PCR, while the TCRdb copy is restricted to in-frame clones and leaves out a portion. The sample holds roughly 100,000 clones, roughly 71% seen once. Specimen: PBMCs. These receptors all stem from a man aged 40-55 years in good health and CMV-seropositive. Each CDR3 is given with its conserved first and last residue. The D gene is left open where the match is weak. Clone size, where shown, is once, few, many, or a class for clones that have expanded.

d_call	v_call	j_call	clone_size	cdr3_nt	cdr3_aa
NA	TRBV4-3	TRBJ2-3	few	TGCGCCAGCCAGGGTCCGGGAGACGCCGGAGATACGCAGTATTTT	CASQGPGDAGDTQYF
TRBD2	TRBV5-1	TRBJ2-3	few	TGCGCCAGCAGCCCAGCGGGAGGGCCTTCAGATACGCAGTATTTT	CASSPAGGPSDTQYF
NA	TRBV7-2	TRBJ2-3	NA	TGTGCCAGCAGCCCGGATTACTATCCGAAAACAGATACGCAGTATTTT	CASSPDYYPKTDTQYF
NA	TRBV6-5	TRBJ1-5	NA	TGTGCCAGCAGTTACTCGAGACCAGGGGTGGGTCAGCCCCAGCATTTT	CASSYSRPGVGQPQHF
NA	TRBV5-6	TRBJ2-7	once	TGTGCCAGCAGCTTGGGCCTAACCTACGAGCAGTACTTC	CASSLGLTYEQYF
NA	TRBV13	TRBJ2-3	NA	TGTGCCAGCAGCCTTCGACAGTGGGCGGGCACAGATACGCAGTATTTT	CASSLRQWAGTDTQYF
NA	TRBV30	TRBJ2-7	NA	TGTGCCTGGAAGTGGGAGGAAGCCTACGAGCAGTACTTC	CAWKWEEAYEQYF
TRBD2	TRBV7-6	TRBJ2-3	NA	TGTGCCAGCAGCTTAGAATCGGGAGGGTCCGTAACAGATACGCAGTATTTT	CASSLESGGSVTDTQYF
NA	TRBV5-1	TRBJ1-1	NA	TGCGCCAGCAGCTTGGCCCCAGGGGACACTGAAGCTTTCTTT	CASSLAPGDTEAFF
NA	TRBV15	TRBJ2-7	medium-sized	TGTGCCACCAGCAGAGCCGGTTCTGCCTACGAGCAGTACTTC	CATSRAGSAYEQYF
NA	TRBV5-1	TRBJ2-5	NA	TGCGCCAGCAGCTGGTACGTGGAAGGGGGAGAGACCCAGTACTTC	CASSWYVEGGETQYF
TRBD1	TRBV7-9	TRBJ1-1	NA	TGTGCCAGCAGCCCGCCCGGACAGGGGTTCACTGAAGCTTTCTTT	CASSPPGQGFTEAFF
TRBD2	TRBV19	TRBJ2-2	NA	TGTGCCAGCTCGGGGACTAGATACACCGGGGAGCTGTTTTTT	CASSGTRYTGELFF
NA	TRBV18	TRBJ2-3	NA	TGTGCCAGCTCACCGCCGACTAACACAGATACGCAGTATTTT	CASSPPTNTDTQYF
NA	TRBV18	TRBJ1-1	NA	TGTGCCAGCTCACCCAGTCCAGGCGAATCGAACACTGAAGCTTTCTTT	CASSPSPGESNTEAFF
NA	TRBV28	TRBJ1-5	few	TGTGCCAGCAGTTTAGCCAGGGGCAATCAGCCCCAGCATTTT	CASSLARGNQPQHF
NA	TRBV4-2	TRBJ1-3	NA	TGTGCCAGCAGCCAAGAGACAGGAACCTCTGGAAACACCATATATTTT	CASSQETGTSGNTIYF